The rows below give T cell receptor beta chains drawn from one sample of a study of OX40 agonist ivuxolimab in advanced cancers. Profiled with immunoSEQ multiplex PCR; TCRdb holds only in-frame clones, not every one. Among some 70,000 clones listed, 88% were seen once. This material consisted of CD4+ or CD8+ T cells sorted from blood, taken in a trial of the OX40 agonist ivuxolimab. These receptors were collected from an adult with an advanced solid tumor such as melanoma, head and neck, liver or kidney cancer. The CDR3 runs from the conserved cysteine through the conserved F or W. A D gene is named only where the DNA matches it firmly. Clone size is not always given. Where it is, it says once, few, many or a class for expanded clones.

V gene	clone size	J gene	D gene	CDR3 DNA	CDR3 protein
TRBV5-5	.	TRBJ1-3	.	TGTGCCAGCAGCTTGTTTTTTGACGGAGCTGGAAACACCATATATTTT	CASSLFFDGAGNTIYF
TRBV19	.	TRBJ1-4	TRBD1	TGTGCCAGTAGTACCCCGGGACAGGGGGCGGAAAAACTGTTTTTT	CASSTPGQGAEKLFF
TRBV30	.	TRBJ1-2	.	TGTGCCTGGAGTCCGGGACCTAACTATGGCTACACCTTC	CAWSPGPNYGYTF
TRBV6-4	once	TRBJ2-5	TRBD2	TGTGCCAGCAGCGCCGGGACTACTGGGGTAGAAGAGACCCAGTACTTC	CASSAGTTGVEETQYF
TRBV25-1	.	TRBJ1-4	.	TGTGCCAGCAGTGATCGGGGGGGCTGGGAAAAACTGTTTTTT	CASSDRGGWEKLFF
TRBV9	.	TRBJ1-2	TRBD1	TGTGCCAGCAGCGCAGGGGGCGAAGGCTATGGCTACACCTTC	CASSAGGEGYGYTF
TRBV6-5	few	TRBJ1-2	TRBD1	TGTGCCAGCAGCTTAACCGGGACAGCTAACTATGGCTACACCTTC	CASSLTGTANYGYTF
TRBV28	once	TRBJ1-2	TRBD1	TGTGCCAGCAGTGCGGGACAGCCACTTAACTATGGCTACACCTTC	CASSAGQPLNYGYTF
TRBV19	.	TRBJ1-1	.	TGTGCCAGTAGTGGGGTTGGAAGGATCATGAACACTGAAGCTTTCTTT	CASSGVGRIMNTEAFF
TRBV5-6	.	TRBJ2-7	.	TGTGCCAGCAGCGCTGGTTACGAGCAGTACTTC	CASSAGYEQYF
TRBV4-2	few	TRBJ2-7	.	TGTGCCAGCAGCCAAGTCGGTGGGTACGAGCAGTACTTC	CASSQVGGYEQYF
TRBV29-1	.	TRBJ2-5	TRBD1	TGCAGCGGGTTACAGGGGGCGCGAGAGACCCAGTACTTC	CSGLQGARETQYF
TRBV14	.	TRBJ2-3	TRBD2	TGTGCCAGCAGCCCTCCATGGCTAGGGAGGGGAGATACGCAGTATTTT	CASSPPWLGRGDTQYF
TRBV10-1	.	TRBJ1-1	TRBD1	TGCGCCAGCAGACTTCAAGGGACAGGGCCCCGCGGAGCTTTCTTT	CASRLQGTGPRGAFF
TRBV28	few	TRBJ2-3	.	TGTGCCAGCAGTACCCCAGACAGGGAGGCAGATACGCAGTATTTT	CASSTPDREADTQYF
TRBV10-2	.	TRBJ2-1	TRBD1	TGCGCCAGCAGCGAGACAGGGACGCACAATGAGCAGTTCTTC	CASSETGTHNEQFF
TRBV27	.	TRBJ1-5	.	TGTGCCAGCAGTACTGGTTATAGCAATCAGCCCCAGCATTTT	CASSTGYSNQPQHF
TRBV6-6	.	TRBJ1-1	.	TGTGCCAGCAGTTACGCGGGTACCACTGAAGCTTTCTTT	CASSYAGTTEAFF
TRBV2	once	TRBJ2-5	.	TGTGCCAGCAGTCGGAGGGATCTCCAGTTACGGGAGACCCAGTACTTC	CASSRRDLQLRETQYF
TRBV11-2	.	TRBJ1-1	.	TGTGCCAGCAGCTCCTATATCACTGAAGCTTTCTTT	CASSSYITEAFF
TRBV2	once	TRBJ1-2	.	TGTGCCAGCAGTGAAGCGCGCGGGGGAGGCTACACCTTC	CASSEARGGGYTF
TRBV28	.	TRBJ1-1	.	TGTGCCAGCAGTTTATCAGGCGGGGGAGCTTTCTTT	CASSLSGGGAFF
TRBV7-2	.	TRBJ2-2	TRBD2	TGTGCCAGCAGTTTAGCGGGGCCTCACACCGGGGAGCTGTTTTTT	CASSLAGPHTGELFF
TRBV7-9	.	TRBJ1-2	.	TGTGCCAGCGCCAGGCAGGCCATTGGCTACACCTTC	CASARQAIGYTF
TRBV28	once	TRBJ1-5	TRBD1	TGTGCCAGCAGTTTAAGGACAGGGAGAGGGAGCAATCAGCCCCAGCATTTT	CASSLRTGRGSNQPQHF
TRBV7-2	.	TRBJ2-4	.	TGTGCCAGCAGCTTAGATCGGGGTACAGGAAACATTCAGTACTTC	CASSLDRGTGNIQYF
TRBV29-1	.	TRBJ2-7	.	TGCAGCGTTGTTCCCCTTTATCCTAAGGCCTACGAGCAGTACTTC	CSVVPLYPKAYEQYF
TRBV4-2	.	TRBJ1-5	TRBD1	TGTGCCAGCAGCCAAGAGGGGACAGGGGGTGGGAGCAATCAGCCCCAGCATTTT	CASSQEGTGGGSNQPQHF
TRBV6-1	.	TRBJ2-5	TRBD1	TGTGCCAGCAGTGGGACAGGGAAGGTAGAGACCCAGTACTTC	CASSGTGKVETQYF
TRBV5-1	.	TRBJ2-2	.	TGCGCCAGCAGCAGGGACATTACAGGAACCGGGGAGCTGTTTTTT	CASSRDITGTGELFF
TRBV19	.	TRBJ2-2	.	TGTGCCAGTAGACGACCCTCCGGCGGAACCGGGGAGCTGTTTTTT	CASRRPSGGTGELFF
TRBV15	.	TRBJ2-3	.	TGTGCCACCAGCAGGGCGGAGGGAGATACGCAGTATTTT	CATSRAEGDTQYF
TRBV5-1	.	TRBJ2-2	.	TGCGCCAGCAGCTTGGTCCAGGGGTCCGGGGAGCTGTTTTTT	CASSLVQGSGELFF
TRBV10-1	once	TRBJ1-1	TRBD1	TGCGCCAGCCGGACAGGGGGCAGAGAAAAAGTAGTCAACACTGAAGCTTTCTTT	CASRTGGREKVVNTEAFF
TRBV7-6	.	TRBJ2-3	.	TGTGCCAGCAACTCGGGGAACACAGATACGCAGTATTTT	CASNSGNTDTQYF
TRBV18	.	TRBJ1-2	.	TGTGCCAGCTCACCCGACCGGTCCTATGGCTACACCTTC	CASSPDRSYGYTF
TRBV19	.	TRBJ2-6	.	TGTGCCAGTAGTATAGCATACGGAACGTCTGGGGCCAACGTCCTGACTTTC	CASSIAYGTSGANVLTF
TRBV29-1	.	TRBJ2-3	TRBD2	TGCAGCGGAAGGGGAGGGCCCGGCACAGATACGCAGTATTTT	CSGRGGPGTDTQYF
TRBV10-3	.	TRBJ1-2	.	TGTGCCACCCAGGGCAGTTATGGCTACACCTTC	CATQGSYGYTF
TRBV7-2	.	TRBJ1-5	.	TGTGCCAGCGGTCTTGATAGCAATCAGCCCCAGCATTTT	CASGLDSNQPQHF
TRBV19	.	TRBJ2-2	.	TGTGCCAGCGGGTATAGGACCGGGGAGCTGTTTTTT	CASGYRTGELFF
TRBV6-5	few	TRBJ2-5	TRBD1	TGTGCCAGCAGTAACACAGGGGACGAGACCCAGTACTTC	CASSNTGDETQYF
TRBV19	once	TRBJ2-2	TRBD2	TGTGCCAGTAGTATACAGCCTAGCGGGAACACCGGGGAGCTGTTTTTT	CASSIQPSGNTGELFF
TRBV5-6	few	TRBJ1-1	.	TGTGCCAGCAGCTTGTCGCCCAACACTGAAGCTTTCTTT	CASSLSPNTEAFF
TRBV28	once	TRBJ2-1	TRBD2	TGTGCCAGCAGTTTATGGCGGGGGGGAGCAAATGAGCAGTTCTTC	CASSLWRGGANEQFF
TRBV15	.	TRBJ1-5	.	TGTGCCACCAGCAGAATACTCGGGGCTTTGCAACAGCCCCAGCATTTT	CATSRILGALQQPQHF
TRBV18	.	TRBJ2-7	.	TGTGCCAGCTCACCGGACCAAAGTTCCTACGAGCAGTACTTC	CASSPDQSSYEQYF